This T cell receptor (beta chain) was observed in a study of cytomegalovirus exposure and HLA in healthy donors. Looking at the study overall: Unique TCRs from HLA-typed donors, about 78 million of them, were held in an early data release. Most genotyped donors, around four fifths of 398, had Caucasian-associated genetic ancestry. Findings and limits, study-wide: Reportedly, diagnosis of cytomegalovirus status by the classifier showed high specificity and sensitivity.

PCR was performed using 60 Vbeta and 13 Jbeta primers. The table came from immunoSEQ multiplex PCR; TCRdb's copy has only in-frame clones and leaves some out. This sample has tens of thousands of clones, with 79% found just once. Trimming removed 4 bases at V and 2 bases at J, with 9 bases between. Germline-derived CDR1 and CDR2 are SGHNT and YYREEE (reference sequence). CDR3 length equals 13 residues. About this clone itself: Its antigen is as yet unknown.

The clonotype was recovered from a young man in good health and CMV-seronegative. Input material: PBMCs. The chain couples TRBV5-4 to TRBJ1-2; D gene unclear. The CDR3: CASSPTENYGYTF. The CDR3 region has the DNA TGTGCCAGCAGCCCTACCGAGAACTATGGCTACACCTTC.